This TCR beta chain was sequenced in a study of blood T cell repertoires in COVID-19. The wider study: Samples came from the United States, Italy and Spain, spanning acute and convalescent COVID-19. Nucleic acid was either cDNA or gDNA, and it came from T cells, B-cell-depleted T cells, or PBMCs.

Cohorts were assigned according to the clinical history that participants reported. In the authors' workflow: Estimates of nucleated cell counts were drawn from the amplification of reference gene primers. Some clones are missing from TCRdb's copy, which holds only in-frame ones; the method was immunoSEQ multiplex PCR. V and J calls and clone size are as listed in that table; D and trimming were resolved from the DNA. The data show around 200,000 clones, with 75% to 90% seen just once and about 4% held by the top ten. The junction had 11 bases not matched to a gene; V was cut back by 3 bases and J by 5 bases. CDR3 length: 15 residues. Germline V gives CDR1 DFQATT, CDR2 SNEGSKA (reference sequence).

The specimen sequenced was PBMCs or T cells enriched from blood (not recorded which). This chain uses TRBV20-1 with TRBJ2-5; 8 bases match TRBD2. The receptor was isolated from a woman in her thirties who had been exposed to COVID-19. The CDR3 here is CSASSRGGREETQYF. In nucleotides, the CDR3 is TGCAGTGCTAGTTCTCGCGGGGGGCGGGAGGAGACCCAGTACTTC.